This TCR beta chain derives from a study of T-cell memory formation after mild COVID-19. This clonotype was counted many times. There are 18 residues in the CDR3. V gave up 0 bases and J gave up 1 base, with 13 bases separating them. CDR1 and CDR2 from the germline V gene are SGHVS and FNYEAQ. The authors produced TCR alpha and TCR beta cDNA libraries with sample barcodes and UMIs by 5'RACE using constant-segment primers. TCRdb reprocessed the 5' RACE reads with MiXCR, giving one entry per CDR3 protein. This table holds 240,000 or so distinct CDR3 sequences, 8% to 10% found once. The receptor was isolated from a man younger than 35 who had mild COVID-19 (a few samples of this study predate the infection). Cell type and time point are not known. This chain connects TRBV7-6 to TRBJ2-6; possibly TRBD2 for D (6 bases). Sequenced material: PBMCs or a T cell subset sorted from them (not recorded which). The CDR3 nucleotides are TGTGCCAGCAGCTTAGCAGGCGGGATTACATCTGGGGCCAACGTCCTGACTTTC. Its protein is CASSLAGGITSGANVLTF.